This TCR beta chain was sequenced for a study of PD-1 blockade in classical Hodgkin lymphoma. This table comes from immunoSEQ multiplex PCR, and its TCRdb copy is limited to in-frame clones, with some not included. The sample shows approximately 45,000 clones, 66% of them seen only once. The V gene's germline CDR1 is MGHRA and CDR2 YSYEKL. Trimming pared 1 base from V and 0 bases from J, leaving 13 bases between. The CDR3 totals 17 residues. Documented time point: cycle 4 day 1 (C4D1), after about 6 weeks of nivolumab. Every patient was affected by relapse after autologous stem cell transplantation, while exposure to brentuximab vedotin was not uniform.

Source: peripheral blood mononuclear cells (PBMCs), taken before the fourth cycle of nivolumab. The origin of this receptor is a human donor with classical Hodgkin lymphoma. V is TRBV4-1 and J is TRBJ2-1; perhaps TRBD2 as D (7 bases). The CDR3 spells CASSQGGGQPSYNEQFF. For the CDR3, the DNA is TGCGCCAGCAGCCAAGGCGGGGGCCAACCCTCCTACAATGAGCAGTTCTTC.